This section outlines one T cell receptor beta chain sequence together with its context. There is no known antigen for this receptor. Qualities for individual bases were not recorded, and no much larger clone is one base off. Taken from cysteine to phenylalanine, the CDR3 has 15 residues. The CDR3 DNA has 45 bases and is translated from base 1. The V end gives up 2 bases and the J end 2 bases, leaving 6 bases in the junction not matched to a gene. As encoded in the germline V gene (reference sequence), CDR1 is MNHNY while CDR2 is SVGAGI. The sample's treatment or condition label is to be understood as: 15 to 20 received Ad26.COV2.S at low or high dose, single or two shots; about 5 received placebo; per-sample allocation not given. Repertoires of vaccine and placebo recipients were sequenced from samples collected on day 63 after the first injection. Cohort 1b enrolled roughly 25 adults aged 18-55 years at a single site in Boston, USA, between 29 July and 7 August 2020. As a vaccine, Ad26.COV2.S was a replication-incompetent adenovirus type 26 vector that expressed a prefusion-stabilized SARS-CoV-2 spike protein derived from the original Wuhan strain.

The record originates from a study of Ad26.COV2.S vaccination and SARS-CoV-2 variants (dated by TCRdb to 2020 to 2022). Looking at the study overall: Vaccine-arm donors were drawn from COV1001, a multicentre, randomized, double-blind, placebo-controlled phase I-IIa trial of Ad26.COV2.S in healthy adults. Ad26.COV2.S was administered intramuscularly at 5 x 10^10 or 1 x 10^11 viral particles, either as a single shot or as two shots given 56 days apart. TCRbeta repertoire sequencing was used to assess the specificity and breadth of SARS-CoV-2-reactive T cell receptors after Ad26.COV2.S vaccination. The TCR-sequenced set comprised about 32 samples: approximately 20 Ad26.COV2.S vaccine recipients, 5 placebo recipients and 8 SARS-CoV-2 convalescent individuals. Trial participants were randomized into five groups of five: low-dose or high-dose Ad26.COV2.S given once or twice, or placebo on both occasions. Investigators remained blinded to trial group allocation during experiments and outcome assessment. Study-wide conclusions, independent of this receptor: Vaccine and placebo recipients had comparable non-spike TCR breadth, which fits with the vaccine containing only spike. Substantial breadth of spike-specific CD8+ and CD4+ T cell responses was reported after vaccination. The study lacked the statistical power to compare responses across vaccine doses or regimens. Ad26.COV2.S recipients had higher spike-specific TCR breadth than placebo recipients (P = 0.0014). It was noted by the authors that total T cell responses may have been underestimated by the TCR breadth and depth analyses.

The immunoSEQ Assay was used to sequence TCRbeta CDR3 regions. After extraction, genomic DNA underwent amplification by bias-controlled multiplex PCR, followed by high-throughput sequencing. The authors' pipeline ran thus. Collapsing and filtering of sequences were performed to quantify the absolute abundance of each unique TCRbeta CDR3 region. T cell fraction was estimated by normalizing TCRbeta template counts to usable DNA, which was measured by amplifying reference genes present in all nucleated cells. Repertoire TCRs were annotated as SARS-CoV-2-specific when V gene, CDR3 amino acid sequence and J gene were exactly matched to a known reactive TCR set. The reference SARS-CoV-2 TCR set came from MIRA and was filtered for enrichment in COVID-19-positive ImmuneCODE repertoires, removing public or cross-reactive TCRs. Based on the MIRA antigens, annotated TCRs were further analysed at the level of specific ORF or position within ORF. Breadth was defined as annotated unique rearrangements over total unique productive rearrangements; depth was the summed frequency of those rearrangements. Two-sided Wilcoxon rank-sum tests were used to compare TCR breadth between groups. TCRdb mirrors the immuneACCESS table, restricted to in-frame sequences. Some clones are absent from its copies; in checked studies, under half trace to an unresolved V gene, and the reason for the others is unknown. The V and J calls and clone size were taken over from that table, and D and trimming were inferred from the DNA. The sample profile shows about 400,000 clones; over 75% of them were found once. Together, the top ten hold around 3.6% of the sample.

The receptor chain draws on TRBV6-6 and TRBJ2-7, with 7 bases aligning to TRBD1. This clonotype was obtained from a person aged 18-60 years who received the Ad26.COV2.S COVID-19 vaccine or a placebo. Sequenced here: peripheral blood, sampled in a trial of Ad26.COV2.S vaccine versus placebo. The bases are TGTGCCAGCAGTTACAGAGGGGACAGACCCTACGAGCAGTACTTC. Its product reads: CASSYRGDRPYEQYF.